This is a list of T cell receptor beta chains from one sample in a study of PD-L1 blockade in urothelial cancer. Assay: immunoSEQ multiplex PCR; the TCRdb copy retains only in-frame clones and omits some. The table records some 43,000 clones, around 84% of them present only once. The sequences come from PBMCs, collected around atezolizumab (anti-PD-L1) treatment. These receptors were obtained from a man aged 55 to 70 with urothelial cancer. CDR3s leave out the opening cysteine and the closing phenylalanine or tryptophan. The order of the fields is CDR3 length, J gene, V gene, CDR3 protein.

CDR3 length: 13
J gene: TRBJ2-7
V gene: TRBV7-9
CDR3 protein: ASTPLGQGFHEQY

CDR3 length: 11
J gene: TRBJ1-1
V gene: TRBV29-1
CDR3 protein: SASGTVNTEAF

CDR3 length: 12
J gene: TRBJ1-2
V gene: TRBV6-6
CDR3 protein: ASTRGSGDYGYT

CDR3 length: 14
J gene: TRBJ2-1
V gene: TRBV27
CDR3 protein: ASSSGRLAGRNEQF

CDR3 length: 15
J gene: TRBJ1-5
V gene: TRBV28
CDR3 protein: ASSFGTGGWGNQPQH

CDR3 length: 12
J gene: TRBJ2-7
V gene: TRBV4-2
CDR3 protein: ASSQIQGSYEQY

CDR3 length: 12
J gene: TRBJ2-1
V gene: TRBV18
CDR3 protein: ASSGDSPYNEQF

CDR3 length: 11
J gene: TRBJ2-7
V gene: TRBV7-9
CDR3 protein: ASSRSGVGEQY

CDR3 length: 13
J gene: TRBJ2-2
V gene: TRBV14
CDR3 protein: ASSQLGVNTGELF

CDR3 length: 7
J gene: TRBJ2-5
V gene: TRBV21-1
CDR3 protein: ASAETQY

CDR3 length: 11
J gene: TRBJ2-1
V gene: TRBV6-5
CDR3 protein: ASTWTGYNEQF

CDR3 length: 14
J gene: TRBJ2-1
V gene: TRBV27
CDR3 protein: ASSNFPRDSLNEQF

CDR3 length: 11
J gene: TRBJ1-2
V gene: TRBV4-1
CDR3 protein: ASSPLRGKGYT

CDR3 length: 8
J gene: TRBJ2-5
V gene: TRBV20-1
CDR3 protein: SAMEETQY

CDR3 length: 14
J gene: TRBJ2-5
V gene: TRBV27
CDR3 protein: ASSLWGQGFRETQY

CDR3 length: 13
J gene: TRBJ2-5
V gene: TRBV11-2
CDR3 protein: ASSPGVGGQETQY

CDR3 length: 12
J gene: TRBJ2-1
V gene: TRBV6-4
CDR3 protein: ASSIRAGGNEQF

CDR3 length: 9
J gene: TRBJ2-2
V gene: TRBV7-9
CDR3 protein: ASSLAQALF

CDR3 length: 15
J gene: TRBJ2-1
V gene: TRBV19
CDR3 protein: ASSIDRGHSSYNEQF

CDR3 length: 14
J gene: TRBJ2-5
V gene: TRBV28
CDR3 protein: ASSLWDRGAPETQY

CDR3 length: 11
J gene: TRBJ2-7
V gene: TRBV7-7
CDR3 protein: ASSQSGGSEQY

CDR3 length: 13
J gene: TRBJ2-1
V gene: TRBV19
CDR3 protein: ASSLPGTLNNEQF

CDR3 length: 13
J gene: TRBJ2-7
V gene: TRBV4-3
CDR3 protein: ASSQENADIYEQY

CDR3 length: 12
J gene: TRBJ2-3
V gene: TRBV14
CDR3 protein: ASSLRVVTDTQY

CDR3 length: 10
J gene: TRBJ1-6
V gene: TRBV10-3
CDR3 protein: AIRDRDSPLH

CDR3 length: 11
J gene: TRBJ2-5
V gene: TRBV7-2
CDR3 protein: ASSFNRQETQY

CDR3 length: 12
J gene: TRBJ1-2
V gene: TRBV28
CDR3 protein: ASSLSQGSYGYT

CDR3 length: 13
J gene: TRBJ2-5
V gene: TRBV13
CDR3 protein: ASSSRTGTVETQY

CDR3 length: 16
J gene: TRBJ2-3
V gene: TRBV7-2
CDR3 protein: ASSLVGTSGGVADTQY

CDR3 length: 13
J gene: TRBJ2-3
V gene: TRBV11-2
CDR3 protein: ASSSRTSGADTQY

CDR3 length: 15
J gene: TRBJ1-4
V gene: TRBV4-2
CDR3 protein: ASSQDKGGQGYEKLF

CDR3 length: 13
J gene: TRBJ1-1
V gene: TRBV18
CDR3 protein: ASSPGQGRNTEAF

CDR3 length: 13
J gene: TRBJ2-3
V gene: TRBV5-1
CDR3 protein: ASSLGGRESDTQY

CDR3 length: 13
J gene: TRBJ2-2
V gene: TRBV7-9
CDR3 protein: ASSGPGQPTGELF

CDR3 length: 11
J gene: TRBJ2-5
V gene: TRBV6-6
CDR3 protein: ASTGQREETQY

CDR3 length: 15
J gene: TRBJ2-4
V gene: TRBV7-9
CDR3 protein: ASSLVGGALAKNIQY

CDR3 length: 11
J gene: TRBJ1-1
V gene: TRBV11-2
CDR3 protein: ASTFGVNTEAF

CDR3 length: 13
J gene: TRBJ2-5
V gene: TRBV5-1
CDR3 protein: ASSLEGRRQETQY

CDR3 length: 10
J gene: TRBJ1-4
V gene: TRBV30
CDR3 protein: AWQGSSEKLF

CDR3 length: 12
J gene: TRBJ1-5
V gene: TRBV19
CDR3 protein: ASNRAGDNQPQH

CDR3 length: 12
J gene: TRBJ2-7
V gene: TRBV2
CDR3 protein: ASSPPGLKLEQY

CDR3 length: 12
J gene: TRBJ2-1
V gene: TRBV21-1
CDR3 protein: ASSSRGQVNEQF

CDR3 length: 15
J gene: TRBJ2-3
V gene: TRBV19
CDR3 protein: ASSTSTGTGGIDTQY

CDR3 length: 11
J gene: TRBJ2-7
V gene: TRBV11-1
CDR3 protein: ASSRDRVYEQY

CDR3 length: 13
J gene: TRBJ2-5
V gene: TRBV18
CDR3 protein: ASSPVLARQETQY

CDR3 length: 12
J gene: TRBJ2-2
V gene: TRBV29-1
CDR3 protein: SVAGGFNTGELF

CDR3 length: 13
J gene: TRBJ1-2
V gene: TRBV4-2
CDR3 protein: ASSPLKTANYGYT

CDR3 length: 14
J gene: TRBJ2-1
V gene: TRBV29-1
CDR3 protein: SVGGSGRRSYNEQF

CDR3 length: 10
J gene: TRBJ1-2
V gene: TRBV30
CDR3 protein: AGRISGYGYT

CDR3 length: 11
J gene: TRBJ2-7
V gene: TRBV7-6
CDR3 protein: ASSLDRENEQY

CDR3 length: 13
J gene: TRBJ2-1
V gene: TRBV7-2
CDR3 protein: ASSKTSGSWGEQF

CDR3 length: 14
J gene: TRBJ1-1
V gene: TRBV5-1
CDR3 protein: ASSIVRGGPDTEAF

CDR3 length: 7
J gene: TRBJ2-3
V gene: TRBV10-1
CDR3 protein: ASASTQY

CDR3 length: 11
J gene: TRBJ2-7
V gene: TRBV11-3
CDR3 protein: ASPRREPGEQY

CDR3 length: 15
J gene: TRBJ2-3
V gene: TRBV4-1
CDR3 protein: ASSQEFGLIGGDTQY